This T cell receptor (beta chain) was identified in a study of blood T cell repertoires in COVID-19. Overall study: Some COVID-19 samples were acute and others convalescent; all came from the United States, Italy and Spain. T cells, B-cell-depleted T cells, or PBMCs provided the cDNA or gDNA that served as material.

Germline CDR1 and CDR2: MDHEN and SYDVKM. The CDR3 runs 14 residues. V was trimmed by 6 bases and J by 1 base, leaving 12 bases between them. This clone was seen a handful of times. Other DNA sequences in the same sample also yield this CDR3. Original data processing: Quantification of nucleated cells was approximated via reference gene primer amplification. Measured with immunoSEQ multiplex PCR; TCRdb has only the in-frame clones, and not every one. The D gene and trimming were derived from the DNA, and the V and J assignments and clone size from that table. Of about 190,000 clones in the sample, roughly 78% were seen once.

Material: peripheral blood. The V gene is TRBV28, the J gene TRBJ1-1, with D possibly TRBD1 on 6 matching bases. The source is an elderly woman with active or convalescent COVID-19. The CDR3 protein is CASSPRGGNTEAFF. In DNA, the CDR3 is TGTGCCAGCAGCCCGAGGGGGGGGAACACTGAAGCTTTCTTT.